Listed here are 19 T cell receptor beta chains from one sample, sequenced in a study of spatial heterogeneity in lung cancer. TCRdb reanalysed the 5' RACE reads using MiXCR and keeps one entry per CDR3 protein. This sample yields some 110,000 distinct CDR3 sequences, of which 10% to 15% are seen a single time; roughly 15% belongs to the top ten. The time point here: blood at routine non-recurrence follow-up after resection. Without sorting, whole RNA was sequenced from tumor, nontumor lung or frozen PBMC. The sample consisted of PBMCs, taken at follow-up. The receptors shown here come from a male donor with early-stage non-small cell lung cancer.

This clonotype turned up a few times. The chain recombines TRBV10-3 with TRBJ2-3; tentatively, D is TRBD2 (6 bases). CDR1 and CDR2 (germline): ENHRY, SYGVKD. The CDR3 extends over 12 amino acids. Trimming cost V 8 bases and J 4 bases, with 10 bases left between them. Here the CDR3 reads CAIGGLSDTQYF. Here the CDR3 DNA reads TGTGCCATCGGGGGACTTTCAGATACGCAGTATTTT.

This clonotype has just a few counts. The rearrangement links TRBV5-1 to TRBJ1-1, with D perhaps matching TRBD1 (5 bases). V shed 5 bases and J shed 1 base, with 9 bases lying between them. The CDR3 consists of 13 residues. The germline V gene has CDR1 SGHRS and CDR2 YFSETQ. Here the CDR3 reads CASRWGENTEAFF. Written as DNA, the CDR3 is TGCGCCAGCAGGTGGGGGGAGAACACTGAAGCTTTCTTT.

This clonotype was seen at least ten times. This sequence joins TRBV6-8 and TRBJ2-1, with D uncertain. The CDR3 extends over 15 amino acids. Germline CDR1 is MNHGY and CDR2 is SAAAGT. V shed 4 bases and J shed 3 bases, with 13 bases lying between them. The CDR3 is CASSSLCIGYNEQFF. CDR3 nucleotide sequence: TGTGCCAGCAGTTCCCTTTGCATCGGCTACAATGAGCAGTTCTTC.

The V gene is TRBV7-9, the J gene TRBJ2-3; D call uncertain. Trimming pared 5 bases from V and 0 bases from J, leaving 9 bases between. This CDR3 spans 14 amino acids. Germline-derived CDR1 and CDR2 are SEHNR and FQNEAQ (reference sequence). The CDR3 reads CASSPSLSTDTQYF. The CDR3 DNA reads TGTGCCAGCAGCCCCTCTCTTAGCACAGATACGCAGTATTTT.

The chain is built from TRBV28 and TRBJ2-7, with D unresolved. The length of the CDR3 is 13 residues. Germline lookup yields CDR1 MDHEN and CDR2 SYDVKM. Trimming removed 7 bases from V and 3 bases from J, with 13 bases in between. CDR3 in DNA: TGTGCCAGCAAACTGAATCACTACTACGAGCAGTACTTC. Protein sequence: CASKLNHYYEQYF. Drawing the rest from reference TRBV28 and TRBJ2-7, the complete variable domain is DVKVTQSSRYLVKRTGEKVFLECVQDMDHENMFWYRQDPGLGLRLIYFSYDVKMKEKGDIPEGYSVSREKKERFSLILESASTNQTSMYLCASKLNHYYEQYFGPGTRLTVT.

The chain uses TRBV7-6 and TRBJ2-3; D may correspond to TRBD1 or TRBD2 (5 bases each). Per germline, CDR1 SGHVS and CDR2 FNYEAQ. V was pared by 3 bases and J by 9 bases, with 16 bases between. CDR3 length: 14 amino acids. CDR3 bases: TGTGCCAGCAGCTTCTGGGACCGGGCGGAGACGCAGTATTTT. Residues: CASSFWDRAETQYF.

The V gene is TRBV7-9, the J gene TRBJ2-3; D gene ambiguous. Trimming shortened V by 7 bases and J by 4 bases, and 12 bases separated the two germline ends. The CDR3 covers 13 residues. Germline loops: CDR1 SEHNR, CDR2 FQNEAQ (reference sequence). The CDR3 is CASNIRRADTQYF. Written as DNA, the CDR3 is TGTGCCAGCAACATTAGAAGGGCAGATACGCAGTATTTT.

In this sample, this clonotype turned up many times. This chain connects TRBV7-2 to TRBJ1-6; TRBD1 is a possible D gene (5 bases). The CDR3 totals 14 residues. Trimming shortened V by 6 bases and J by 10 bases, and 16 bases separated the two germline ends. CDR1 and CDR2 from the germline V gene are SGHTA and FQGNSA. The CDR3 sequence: CASRVGQGRSPLHF. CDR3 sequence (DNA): TGTGCCAGCAGGGTCGGGCAGGGCCGCTCACCCCTCCACTTT.

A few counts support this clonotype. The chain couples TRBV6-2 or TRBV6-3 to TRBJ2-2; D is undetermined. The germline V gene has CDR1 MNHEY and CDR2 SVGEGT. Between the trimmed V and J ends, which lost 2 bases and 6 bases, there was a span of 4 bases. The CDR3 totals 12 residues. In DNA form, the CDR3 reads TGTGCCAGCAGTTACCTCCCCGGGGAGCTGTTTTTT. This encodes CASSYLPGELFF.

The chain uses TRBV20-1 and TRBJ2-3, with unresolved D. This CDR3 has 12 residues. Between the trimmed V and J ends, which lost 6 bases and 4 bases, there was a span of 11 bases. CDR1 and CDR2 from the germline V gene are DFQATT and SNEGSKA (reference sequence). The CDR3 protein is CSARNEPDTQYF. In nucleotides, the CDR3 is TGCAGTGCCCGCAACGAGCCAGATACGCAGTATTTT.

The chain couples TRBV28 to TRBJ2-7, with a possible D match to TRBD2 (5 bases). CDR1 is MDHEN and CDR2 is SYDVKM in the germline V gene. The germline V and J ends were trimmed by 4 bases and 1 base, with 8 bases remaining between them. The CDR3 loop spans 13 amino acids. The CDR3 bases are TGTGCCAGCAGTTACTCGGGGTCCTACGAGCAGTACTTC. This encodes CASSYSGSYEQYF.

The CDR3 spells CSARTGGVDTEAFF. CDR3 sequence (DNA): TGCAGTGCTCGAACAGGGGGCGTCGATACTGAAGCTTTCTTT. This sequence joins TRBV20-1 and TRBJ1-1; the match to TRBD1 covers 9 bases. With 5 bases clipped from V and 5 bases from J, the junction kept 9 bases outside the gene matches. The CDR3 has 14 residues. The germline CDR1 and CDR2 sequences are DFQATT and SNEGSKA (reference sequence).

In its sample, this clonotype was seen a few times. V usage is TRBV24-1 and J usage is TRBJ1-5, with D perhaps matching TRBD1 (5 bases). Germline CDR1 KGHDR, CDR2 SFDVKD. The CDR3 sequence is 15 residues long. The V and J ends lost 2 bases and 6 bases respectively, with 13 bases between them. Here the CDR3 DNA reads TGTGCCACCAGTGATTGGACACGGGGCCGTCAGCCCCAGCATTTT. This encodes CATSDWTRGRQPQHF.

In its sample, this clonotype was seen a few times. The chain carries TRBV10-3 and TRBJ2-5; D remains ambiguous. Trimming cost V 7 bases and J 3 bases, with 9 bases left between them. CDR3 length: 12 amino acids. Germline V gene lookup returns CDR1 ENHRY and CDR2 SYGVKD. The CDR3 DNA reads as TGTGCCATCAAAGGTTCGGAAGAGACCCAGTACTTC. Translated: CAIKGSEETQYF.

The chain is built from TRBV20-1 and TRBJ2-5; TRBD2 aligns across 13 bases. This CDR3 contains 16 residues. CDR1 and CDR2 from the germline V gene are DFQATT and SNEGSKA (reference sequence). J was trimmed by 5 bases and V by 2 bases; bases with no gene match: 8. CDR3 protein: CSARKAGTSGVETQYF. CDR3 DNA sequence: TGCAGTGCTAGAAAAGCCGGGACTAGCGGGGTTGAGACCCAGTACTTC.

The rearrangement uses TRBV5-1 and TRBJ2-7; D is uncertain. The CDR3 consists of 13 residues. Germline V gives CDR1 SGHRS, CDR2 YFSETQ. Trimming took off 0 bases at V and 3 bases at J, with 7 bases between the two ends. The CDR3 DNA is TGCGCCAGCAGCTTGGACACCCTCTACGAGCAGTACTTC. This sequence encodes CASSLDTLYEQYF. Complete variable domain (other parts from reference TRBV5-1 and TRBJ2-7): KAGVTQTPRYLIKTRGQQVTLSCSPISGHRSVSWYQQTPGQGLQFLFEYFSETQRNKGNFPGRFSGRQFSNSRSEMNVSTLELGDSALYLCASSLDTLYEQYFGPGTRLTVT.

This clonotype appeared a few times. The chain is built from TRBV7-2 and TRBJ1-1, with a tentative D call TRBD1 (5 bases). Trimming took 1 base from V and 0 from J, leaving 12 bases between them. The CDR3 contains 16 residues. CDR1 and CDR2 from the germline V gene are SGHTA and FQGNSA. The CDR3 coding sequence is TGTGCCAGCAGCTTAGTGGCAGGGACGATGAACACTGAAGCTTTCTTT. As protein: CASSLVAGTMNTEAFF.

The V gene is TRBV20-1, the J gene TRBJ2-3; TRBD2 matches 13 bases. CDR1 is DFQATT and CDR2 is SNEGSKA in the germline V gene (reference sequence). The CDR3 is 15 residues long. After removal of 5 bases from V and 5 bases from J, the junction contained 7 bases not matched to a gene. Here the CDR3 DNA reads TGCAGTGCTTTCACTAGCGGGGGGGCCGTAGATACGCAGTATTTT. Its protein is CSAFTSGGAVDTQYF.

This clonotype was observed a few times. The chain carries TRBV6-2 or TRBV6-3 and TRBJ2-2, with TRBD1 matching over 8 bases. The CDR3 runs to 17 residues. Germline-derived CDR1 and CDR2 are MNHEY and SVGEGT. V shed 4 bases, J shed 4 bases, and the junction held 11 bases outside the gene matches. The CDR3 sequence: CASSWTRQGALTGELFF. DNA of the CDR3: TGTGCCAGCAGTTGGACCCGCCAGGGGGCCCTCACCGGGGAGCTGTTTTTT.